This TCR beta chain was recorded in a study of cytomegalovirus exposure and HLA in healthy donors. Study-level information: From 150 million to 200 million T cells, an earlier analysis saw roughly 100 million unique TCR beta sequences.

PCR amplification relied on 60 Vbeta primers (plus 13 Jbeta primers). Using immunoSEQ multiplex PCR, the repertoire was profiled, and TCRdb retains in-frame clones only, with some absent. The sample includes fewer than 120,000 clones, 75% to 80% of them seen just once. In regard to this clone: What it binds is not known.

CDR1 is SGHDT, CDR2 YYEEEE, per germline. The V gene lost 0 bases and the J gene lost 4 bases, with 10 bases spanning the gap. CDR3 length equals 14 residues. Study results and limitations: 164 TCR beta chains were listed as cytomegalovirus-associated. Most TCR beta V segments were productive about 87% or about 30% of the time in an earlier analysis.

The clonotype comes from a woman in her twenties or thirties in good health and CMV-seronegative. The sample was PBMCs. This rearrangement joins TRBV5-6 to TRBJ1-2; D may be TRBD1 (5 bases). In DNA, the CDR3 is TGTGCCAGCAGCTTGGGACAGCGGGTCTATGGCTACACCTTC. It encodes CASSLGQRVYGYTF.